This T cell receptor (beta chain) was obtained from a study of T-cell reconstitution after alpha-beta-depleted transplantation in children. V trimming: 8 bases; J trimming: 1 base; junction bases outside the gene matches: 10. CDR3 length equals 15 residues. In germline, CDR1 is SGHTA, CDR2 FQGNSA. Study-level points and caveats: There were some patients whose high TCRbeta diversity at day 60 came from surviving recipient T cells and thymic progenitors.

Preparation of the TCRbeta library involved a method that used unique molecular identifiers. TCRdb analysed the PCR reads with MiXCR anew, one entry per CDR3 protein. The sample carries more than 400,000 distinct CDR3 sequences, around 10% recorded once. As concerns this clonotype: Its antigen is still unknown. This clone may be a read error of a much larger clone one base away.

This receptor was identified in a female patient aged 2-15 years who had a stem cell transplant for aplastic anemia, so the T cells may come from the graft donor. V and J are TRBV7-2 and TRBJ1-1; TRBD1 matches at 7 bases. Sequences were derived from PBMCs, mostly from graft donor cells, sampled 180 days after TCRalphabeta/CD19-depleted stem cell transplant. CDR3 sequence (DNA): TGTGCCAGCGGCCCAGACAGGGTGAGGAACACTGAAGCTTTCTTT. Its translation is CASGPDRVRNTEAFF.